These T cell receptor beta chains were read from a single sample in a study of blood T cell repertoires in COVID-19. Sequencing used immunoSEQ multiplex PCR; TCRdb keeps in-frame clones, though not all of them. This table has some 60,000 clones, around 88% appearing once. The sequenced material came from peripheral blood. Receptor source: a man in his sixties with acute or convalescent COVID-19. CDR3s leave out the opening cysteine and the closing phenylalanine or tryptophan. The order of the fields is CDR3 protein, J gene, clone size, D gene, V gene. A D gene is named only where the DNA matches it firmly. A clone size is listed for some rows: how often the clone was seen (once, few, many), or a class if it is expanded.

ASSQVSGGNTEAF,TRBJ1-1,NA,NA,TRBV4-2
ASRGQAGGSGELF,TRBJ2-2,NA,TRBD2,TRBV2
ASSFLTGGNTGELF,TRBJ2-2,NA,NA,TRBV7-9
ASSFRDSRYSYEQY,TRBJ2-7,once,TRBD1,TRBV5-1
ATQEVNTGELF,TRBJ2-2,NA,NA,TRBV19
ASSSGQNQPQH,TRBJ1-5,NA,NA,TRBV11-1
ASSLTSGRVDTQY,TRBJ2-3,NA,TRBD2,TRBV2
ASSLNSGGSYEQY,TRBJ2-7,NA,NA,TRBV28
AISGGMNTEAF,TRBJ1-1,NA,NA,TRBV10-3
ASSDQARKGAETQY,TRBJ2-5,NA,TRBD1,TRBV2
ASSLEERLNGYT,TRBJ1-2,few,NA,TRBV7-9